This entry describes one T cell receptor beta chain. The data originate from a study of OX40 agonist ivuxolimab in advanced cancers. In germline, CDR1 is SGDLS, CDR2 YYNGEE. The CDR3 length is 15 residues. The V end was cut by 2 bases, the J end by 4 bases, with 12 bases between. Here immunoSEQ multiplex PCR was the method, and the copy in TCRdb shows in-frame clones only, minus some. This sample carries about 68,000 clones, 65% to 90% of them seen once, and the ten largest clones take under 2%. The receptor was isolated from an adult with an advanced solid tumor such as melanoma, head and neck, liver or kidney cancer. The chain uses TRBV9 and TRBJ2-2; maybe TRBD1 (5 bases). Source: CD4+ or CD8+ T cells sorted from blood, taken in a trial of the OX40 agonist ivuxolimab. The CDR3 spells CASSVQGLGTGELFF. CDR3 bases: TGTGCCAGCAGCGTCCAGGGCTTGGGCACCGGGGAGCTGTTTTTT.